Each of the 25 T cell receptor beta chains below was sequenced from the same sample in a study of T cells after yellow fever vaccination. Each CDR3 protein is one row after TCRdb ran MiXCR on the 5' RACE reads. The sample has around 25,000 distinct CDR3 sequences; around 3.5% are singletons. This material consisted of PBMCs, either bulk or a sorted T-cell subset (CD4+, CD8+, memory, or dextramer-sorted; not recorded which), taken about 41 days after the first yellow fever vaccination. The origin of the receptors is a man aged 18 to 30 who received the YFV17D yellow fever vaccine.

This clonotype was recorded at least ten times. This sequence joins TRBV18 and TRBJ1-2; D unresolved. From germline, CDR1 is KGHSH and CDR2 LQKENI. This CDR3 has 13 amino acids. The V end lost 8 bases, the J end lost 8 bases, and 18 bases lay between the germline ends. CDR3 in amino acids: CASTRDPNRGYTF. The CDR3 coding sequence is TGTGCCAGCACCCGAGATCCCAACCGCGGCTACACCTTC. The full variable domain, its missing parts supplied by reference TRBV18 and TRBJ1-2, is NAGVMQNPRHLVRRRGQEARLRCSPMKGHSHVYWYRQLPEEGLKFMVYLQKENIIDESGMPKERFSAEFPKEGPSILRIQQVVRGDSAAYFCASTRDPNRGYTFGSGTRLTVV.

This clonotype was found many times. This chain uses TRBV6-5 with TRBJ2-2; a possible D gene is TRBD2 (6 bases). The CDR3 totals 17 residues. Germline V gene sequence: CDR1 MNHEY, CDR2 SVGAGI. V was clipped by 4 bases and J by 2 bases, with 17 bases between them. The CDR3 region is CASSFPRGGDNTGELFF. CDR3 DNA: TGTGCCAGCAGTTTTCCGCGTGGAGGGGACAACACCGGGGAGCTGTTTTTT.

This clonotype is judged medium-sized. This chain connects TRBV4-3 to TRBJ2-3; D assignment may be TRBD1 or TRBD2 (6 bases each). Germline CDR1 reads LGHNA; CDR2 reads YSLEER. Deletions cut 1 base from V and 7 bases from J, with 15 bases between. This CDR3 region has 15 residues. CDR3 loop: CASSQVNEGGYTQYF. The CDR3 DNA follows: TGCGCCAGCAGCCAAGTCAACGAGGGGGGATATACGCAGTATTTT.

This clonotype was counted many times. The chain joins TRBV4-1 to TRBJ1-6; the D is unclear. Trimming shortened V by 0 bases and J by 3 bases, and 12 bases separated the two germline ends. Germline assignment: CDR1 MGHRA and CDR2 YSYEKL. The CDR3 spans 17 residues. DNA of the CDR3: TGCGCCAGCAGCCAAGAAAGGGTTGCAGACTATAATTCACCCCTCCACTTT. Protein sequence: CASSQERVADYNSPLHF.

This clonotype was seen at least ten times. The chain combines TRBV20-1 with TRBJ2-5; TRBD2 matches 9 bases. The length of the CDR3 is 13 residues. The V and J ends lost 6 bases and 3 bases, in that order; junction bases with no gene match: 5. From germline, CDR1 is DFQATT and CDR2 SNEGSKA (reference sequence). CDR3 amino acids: CSASAGGEETQYF. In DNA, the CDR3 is TGCAGTGCGTCAGCGGGGGGAGAAGAGACCCAGTACTTC.

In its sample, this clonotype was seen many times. CDR3 amino acids: CASSSQGSNTEAFF. The CDR3 DNA is TGTGCCAGCAGCTCACAGGGGTCGAACACTGAAGCTTTCTTT. The chain couples TRBV11-2 to TRBJ1-1; TRBD1 matches at 7 bases. The length of the CDR3 is 14 residues. CDR1 SGHAT and CDR2 FQNNGV come from the germline V gene. Losses at the gene ends were 4 bases for V and 1 base for J; bases not matched to a gene: 3. Full variable domain (rest looked up from reference TRBV11-2 and TRBJ1-1): EAGVAQSPRYKIIEKRQSVAFWCNPISGHATLYWYQQILGQGPKLLIQFQNNGVVDDSQLPKDRFSAERLKGVDSTLKIQPAKLEDSAVYLCASSSQGSNTEAFFGQGTRLTVV.

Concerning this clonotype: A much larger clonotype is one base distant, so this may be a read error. DNA for the CDR3: TGCAGCGCCGGTAGTAGGGGTAAAAAACTGTTTTTT. This encodes CSAGSRGKKLFF. This chain links TRBV29-1 with TRBJ1-4, with a tentative D call TRBD1 (5 bases). The CDR3 is 12 residues long. Trimming pared 7 bases from V and 9 bases from J, leaving 15 bases between. CDR1 and CDR2 from the germline V gene are SQVTM and ANQGSEA.

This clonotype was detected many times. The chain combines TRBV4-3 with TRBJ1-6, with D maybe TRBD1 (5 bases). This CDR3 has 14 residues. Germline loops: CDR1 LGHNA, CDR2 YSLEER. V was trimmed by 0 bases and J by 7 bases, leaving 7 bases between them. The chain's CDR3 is CASSQEKGNSPLHF. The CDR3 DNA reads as TGCGCCAGCAGCCAAGAAAAGGGGAATTCACCCCTCCACTTT.

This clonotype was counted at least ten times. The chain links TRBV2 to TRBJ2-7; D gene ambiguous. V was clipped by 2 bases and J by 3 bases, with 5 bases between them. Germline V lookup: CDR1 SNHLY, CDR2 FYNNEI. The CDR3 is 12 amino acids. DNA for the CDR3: TGTGCCAGCAGTGAATCGTTCTACGAGCAGTACTTC. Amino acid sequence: CASSESFYEQYF.

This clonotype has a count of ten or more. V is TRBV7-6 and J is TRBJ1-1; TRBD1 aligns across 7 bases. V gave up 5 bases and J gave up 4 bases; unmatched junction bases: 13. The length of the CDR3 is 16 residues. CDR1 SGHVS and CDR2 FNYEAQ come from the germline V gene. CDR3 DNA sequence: TGTGCCAGCAGCCCCAGGGGGGGGGATTGGGGCACTGAAGCTTTCTTT. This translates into CASSPRGGDWGTEAFF.

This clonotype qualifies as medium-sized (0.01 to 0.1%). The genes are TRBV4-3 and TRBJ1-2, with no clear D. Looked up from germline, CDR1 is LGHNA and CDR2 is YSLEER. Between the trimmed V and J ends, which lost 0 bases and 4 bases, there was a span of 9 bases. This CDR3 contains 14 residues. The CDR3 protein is CASSQERWTYGYTF. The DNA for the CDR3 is TGCGCCAGCAGCCAAGAACGGTGGACCTATGGCTACACCTTC.

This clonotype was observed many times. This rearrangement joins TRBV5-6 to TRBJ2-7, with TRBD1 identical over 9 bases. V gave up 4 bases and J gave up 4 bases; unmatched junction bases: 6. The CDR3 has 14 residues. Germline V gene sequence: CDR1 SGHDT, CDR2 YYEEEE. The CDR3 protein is CASSHTGGDYEQYV. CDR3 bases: TGTGCCAGCAGCCATACAGGGGGCGATTACGAGCAGTACGTC.

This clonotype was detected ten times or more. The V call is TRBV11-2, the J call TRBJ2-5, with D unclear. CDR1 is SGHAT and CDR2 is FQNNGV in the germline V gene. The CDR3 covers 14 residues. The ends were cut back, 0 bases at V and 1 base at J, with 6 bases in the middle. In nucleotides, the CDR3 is TGTGCCAGCAGCTTAGACCTAGTCCAAGAGACCCAGTACTTC. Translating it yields CASSLDLVQETQYF.

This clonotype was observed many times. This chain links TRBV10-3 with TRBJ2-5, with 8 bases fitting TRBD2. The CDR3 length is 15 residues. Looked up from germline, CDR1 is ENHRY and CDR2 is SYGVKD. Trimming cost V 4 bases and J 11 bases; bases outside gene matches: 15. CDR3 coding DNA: TGTGCCATCAGTGTTAGGAGCGGGGGACCCCCTTTTCAGTACTTC. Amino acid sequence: CAISVRSGGPPFQYF.

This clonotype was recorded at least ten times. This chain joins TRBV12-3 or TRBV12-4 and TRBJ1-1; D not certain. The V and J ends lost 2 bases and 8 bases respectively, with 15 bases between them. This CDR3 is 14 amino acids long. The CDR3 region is CASSLSSTPIEAFF. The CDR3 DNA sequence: TGTGCCAGCAGTTTATCCAGCACACCTATAGAAGCTTTCTTT.

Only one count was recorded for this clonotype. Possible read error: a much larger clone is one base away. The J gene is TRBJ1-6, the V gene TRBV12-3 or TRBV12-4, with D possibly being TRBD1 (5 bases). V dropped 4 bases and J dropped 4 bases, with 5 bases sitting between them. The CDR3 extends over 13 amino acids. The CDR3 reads CASSSGYNSPLHF. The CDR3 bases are TGTGCCAGCAGTTCAGGGTATAATTCACCCCTCCACTTT.

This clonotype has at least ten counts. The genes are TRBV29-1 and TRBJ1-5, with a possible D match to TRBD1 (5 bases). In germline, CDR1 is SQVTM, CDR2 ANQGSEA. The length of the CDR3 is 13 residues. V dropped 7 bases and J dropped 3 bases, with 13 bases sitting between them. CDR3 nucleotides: TGCAGCGCGACAGCGGGAATCAATCAGCCCCAGCATTTT. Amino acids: CSATAGINQPQHF.

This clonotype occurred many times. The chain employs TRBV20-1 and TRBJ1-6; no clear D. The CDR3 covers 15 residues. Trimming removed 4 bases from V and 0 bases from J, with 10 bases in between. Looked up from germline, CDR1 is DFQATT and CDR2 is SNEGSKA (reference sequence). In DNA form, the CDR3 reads TGCAGTGCTACACGGGATAGCTCCTATAATTCACCCCTCCACTTT. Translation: CSATRDSSYNSPLHF.

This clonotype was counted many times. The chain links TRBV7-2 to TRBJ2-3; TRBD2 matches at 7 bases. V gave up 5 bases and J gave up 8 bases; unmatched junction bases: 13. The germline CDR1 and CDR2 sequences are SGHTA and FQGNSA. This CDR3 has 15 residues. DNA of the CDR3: TGTGCCAGCAGCGTCGCCCCGACCCGGGAGGCTACGCAGTATTTT. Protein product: CASSVAPTREATQYF.

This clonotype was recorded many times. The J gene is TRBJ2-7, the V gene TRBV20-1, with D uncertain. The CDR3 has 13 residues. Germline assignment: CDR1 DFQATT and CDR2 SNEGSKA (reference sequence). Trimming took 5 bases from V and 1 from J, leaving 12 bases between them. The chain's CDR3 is CSAPLRGSYEQYF. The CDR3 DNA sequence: TGCAGTGCTCCCTTAAGAGGTTCCTACGAGCAGTACTTC.

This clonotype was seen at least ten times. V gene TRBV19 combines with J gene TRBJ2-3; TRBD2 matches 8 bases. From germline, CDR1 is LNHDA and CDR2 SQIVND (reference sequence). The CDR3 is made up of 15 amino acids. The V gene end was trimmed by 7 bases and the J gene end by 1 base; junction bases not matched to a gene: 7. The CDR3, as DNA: TGTGCCAGTACCCCGACTAGCGTAGGCACAGATACGCAGTATTTT. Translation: CASTPTSVGTDTQYF.

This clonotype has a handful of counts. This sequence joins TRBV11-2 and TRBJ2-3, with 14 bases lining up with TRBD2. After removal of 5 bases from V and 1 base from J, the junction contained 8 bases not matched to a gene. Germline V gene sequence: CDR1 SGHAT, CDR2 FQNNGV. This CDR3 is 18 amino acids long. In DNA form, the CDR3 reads TGTGCCAGCAGCCGGTCCGCGACTAGCGGGGGGGGCACAGATACGCAGTATTTT. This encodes CASSRSATSGGGTDTQYF.

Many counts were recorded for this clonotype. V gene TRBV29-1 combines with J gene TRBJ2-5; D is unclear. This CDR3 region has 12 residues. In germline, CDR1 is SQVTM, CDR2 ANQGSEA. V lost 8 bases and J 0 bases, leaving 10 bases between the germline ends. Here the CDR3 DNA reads TGCAGCACTGCTGGAGACCAAGAGACCCAGTACTTC. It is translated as CSTAGDQETQYF.

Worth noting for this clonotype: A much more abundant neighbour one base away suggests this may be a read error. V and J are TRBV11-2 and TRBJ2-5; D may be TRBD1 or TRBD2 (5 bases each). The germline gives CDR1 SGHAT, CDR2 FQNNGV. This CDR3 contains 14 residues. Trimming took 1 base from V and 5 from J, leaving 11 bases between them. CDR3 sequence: CASSLGHGAETQYF. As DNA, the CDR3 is TGTGCCAGCAGCTTAGGTCACGGGGCGGAGACCCAGTACTTC. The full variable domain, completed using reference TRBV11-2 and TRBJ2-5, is EAGVAQSPRYKIIEKRQSVAFWCNPISGHATLYWYQQILGQGPKLLIQFQNNGVVDDSQLPKDRFSAERLKGVDSTLKIQPAKLEDSAVYLCASSLGHGAETQYFGPGTRLLVL.

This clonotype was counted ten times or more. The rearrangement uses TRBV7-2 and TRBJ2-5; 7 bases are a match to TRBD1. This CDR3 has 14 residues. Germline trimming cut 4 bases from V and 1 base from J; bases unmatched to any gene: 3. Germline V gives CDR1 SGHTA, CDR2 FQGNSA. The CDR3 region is CASSSTGSQETQYF. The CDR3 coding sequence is TGTGCCAGCAGCTCGACAGGGTCCCAAGAGACCCAGTACTTC.